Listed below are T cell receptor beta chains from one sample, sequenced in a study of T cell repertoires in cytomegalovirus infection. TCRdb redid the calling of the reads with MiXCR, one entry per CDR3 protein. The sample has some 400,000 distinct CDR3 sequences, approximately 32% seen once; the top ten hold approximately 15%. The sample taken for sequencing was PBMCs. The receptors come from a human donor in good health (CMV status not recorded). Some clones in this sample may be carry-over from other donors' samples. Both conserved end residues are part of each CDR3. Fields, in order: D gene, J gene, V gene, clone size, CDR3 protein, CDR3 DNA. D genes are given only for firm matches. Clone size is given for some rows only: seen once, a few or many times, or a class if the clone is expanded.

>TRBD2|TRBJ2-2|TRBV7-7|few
CASSSGLAGGPGELFF
TGTGCTAGCAGCTCCGGACTAGCGGGGGGGCCCGGGGAGCTGTTTTTT
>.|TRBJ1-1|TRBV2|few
CASSLDWEGAFF
TGTGCCAGCAGTCTCGACTGGGAGGGAGCTTTCTTT
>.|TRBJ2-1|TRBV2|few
CASSVWAYNEQFF
TGTGCCAGCTCGGTTTGGGCTTACAATGAGCAGTTCTTC
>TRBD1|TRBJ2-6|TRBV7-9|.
CASSLGDSSSGANVLTF
TGTGCCAGCAGCTTAGGGGACAGCAGCTCTGGGGCCAACGTCCTGACTTTC
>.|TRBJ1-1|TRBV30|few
CAWSVGLNTEAFF
TGTGCCTGGAGTGTAGGGTTGAACACTGAAGCTTTCTTT
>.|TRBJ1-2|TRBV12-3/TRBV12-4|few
CASSLNTGLNYGYTF
TGTGCCAGCAGTTTAAACACAGGACTCAACTATGGCTACACCTTC
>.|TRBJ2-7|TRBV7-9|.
CASSLRQGLTYEQYF
TGTGCCAGCAGCTTACGGCAGGGATTGACCTACGAGCAGTACTTC
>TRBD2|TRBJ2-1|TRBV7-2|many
CASSLSAGGRNEQFF
TGTGCCAGCAGCTTATCGGCGGGGGGGCGCAATGAGCAGTTCTTC
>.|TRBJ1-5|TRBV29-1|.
CSFSAGGSNQPQHF
TGCAGCTTTAGTGCGGGGGGGTCCAATCAGCCCCAGCATTTT
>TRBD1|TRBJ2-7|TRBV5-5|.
CASSPPDRGGEQYF
TGTGCCAGCAGCCCGCCGGACAGGGGTGGTGAGCAGTACTTC
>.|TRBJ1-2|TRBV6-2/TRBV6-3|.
CASSYSFGSRHGYTF
TGTGCCAGCAGTTACTCATTTGGCAGTAGACATGGCTACACCTTC
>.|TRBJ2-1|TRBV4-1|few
CASSQDPRGWYNEQFF
TGCGCCAGCAGCCAAGATCCCAGGGGCTGGTACAATGAGCAGTTCTTC
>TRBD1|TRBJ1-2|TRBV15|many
CATSRNRQGGYTF
TGTGCCACCAGCCGGAACCGACAGGGAGGCTACACCTTC
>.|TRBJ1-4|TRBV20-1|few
CSAKFAGAEKLFF
TGCAGTGCTAAATTTGCGGGGGCTGAAAAACTGTTTTTT
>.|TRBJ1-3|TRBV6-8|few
CASSSGTLGTGNTIYF
TGTGCCAGCAGTTCCGGGACCTTGGGGACCGGAAACACCATATATTTT
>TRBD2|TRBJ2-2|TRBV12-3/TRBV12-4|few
CASSYRGGPGELFF
TGTGCCAGCAGTTACCGGGGGGGGCCCGGGGAGCTGTTTTTT
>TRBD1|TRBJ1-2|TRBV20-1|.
CSASEMDRGTYGYTF
TGCAGTGCCAGTGAGATGGACAGGGGAACCTATGGCTACACCTTC
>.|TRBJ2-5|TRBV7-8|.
CARRLFWETPDF
TGTGCCCGCAGATTATTTTGGGAGACCCCGGACTTC
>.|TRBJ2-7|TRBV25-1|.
CASSPRRRGSYEQYF
TGTGCCAGCAGTCCCAGGCGGAGGGGGTCCTACGAGCAGTACTTC
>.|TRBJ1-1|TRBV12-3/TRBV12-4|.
CASSRDILNTVAFF
TGTGCCAGCAGTCGGGACATCTTGAACACTGTAGCTTTCTTT
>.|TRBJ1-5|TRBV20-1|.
CSAGTDGYSNQPQHF
TGCAGTGCTGGGACGGACGGTTATAGCAATCAGCCCCAGCATTTT
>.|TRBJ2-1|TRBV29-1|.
CSVPNVRATYHEQFF
TGCAGCGTCCCCAATGTACGGGCGACCTACCATGAGCAGTTCTTC
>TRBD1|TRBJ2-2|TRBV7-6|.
CASRQTGGGDTGELFF
TGTGCCAGCAGGCAAACAGGGGGAGGAGACACCGGGGAGCTGTTTTTT
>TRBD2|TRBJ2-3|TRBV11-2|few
CASSLVAGARTDTQYF
TGTGCCAGCAGCTTAGTAGCGGGGGCTCGCACAGATACGCAGTATTTT
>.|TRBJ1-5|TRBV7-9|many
CASSNIEANQPQHF
TGTGCCAGCAGCAATATAGAGGCCAATCAGCCCCAGCATTTT
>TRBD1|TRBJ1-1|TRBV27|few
CASSLSMDRGRFGLNTEAFF
TGTGCCAGCAGTTTATCAATGGACAGGGGGCGTTTTGGCCTGAACACTGAAGCTTTCTTT
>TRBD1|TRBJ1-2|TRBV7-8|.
CASSKGDRSDGYTF
TGTGCCAGCAGCAAAGGGGACAGGTCTGACGGCTACACCTTC
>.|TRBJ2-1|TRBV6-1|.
CASSEDPVGYNEQFF
TGTGCCAGCAGTGAAGACCCCGTCGGCTACAATGAGCAGTTCTTC
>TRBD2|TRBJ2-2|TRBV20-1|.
CSAPYYRTSSGELFF
TGCAGTGCCCCGTACTACAGGACTAGCAGCGGGGAGCTGTTTTTT
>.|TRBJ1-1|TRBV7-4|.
CASSLPGRNTEDFF
TGTGCCAGCAGCTTACCGGGAAGGAACACTGAAGATTTCTTT
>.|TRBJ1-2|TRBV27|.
CASSITGNYGYTF
TGTGCCAGCAGTATTACAGGGAACTATGGCTACACCTTC
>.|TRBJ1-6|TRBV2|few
CASSLRAMETSYNSPLHF
TGTGCCAGCAGTCTCAGGGCAATGGAAACTTCCTATAATTCACCCCTCCACTTT
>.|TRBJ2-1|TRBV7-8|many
CASSLDRRHEQFF
TGTGCCAGCAGCTTGGACAGAAGGCATGAGCAGTTCTTC
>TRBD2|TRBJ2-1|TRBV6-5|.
CASSYGTSGGSEQFF
TGTGCCAGCAGTTACGGGACTAGCGGGGGTAGTGAGCAGTTCTTC
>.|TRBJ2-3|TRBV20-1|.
CSGKVTSTDTQYF
TGCAGTGGAAAGGTCACTAGCACAGATACGCAGTATTTT
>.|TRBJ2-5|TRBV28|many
CASSLHSEETQYF
TGTGCCAGCAGTTTACACAGTGAAGAGACCCAGTACTTC